This T cell receptor (beta chain) was recovered during a study of blood T cell repertoires in COVID-19. Study in general: The analysed material was cDNA or gDNA that came from T cells, B-cell-depleted T cells, or PBMCs.

Per the original methods: Quantification of nucleated cells was approximated via reference gene primer amplification. The method was immunoSEQ multiplex PCR; TCRdb's version includes in-frame clones alone and lacks a portion of them. V and J calls and clone size are those listed in that table; D and trimming were worked out from the DNA. The table shows about 300,000 clones, with about 88% occurring only once. Germline V lookup: CDR1 MNHEY, CDR2 SVGAGI. This CDR3 has 12 amino acids. Deletions cut 6 bases from V and 11 bases from J, with 13 bases between. This chain joins TRBV6-5 and TRBJ2-2; tentatively, D is TRBD2 (6 bases). This clonotype originated in a human donor with COVID-19, enrolled during active disease. The donor label of this sample is uncertain. Sequenced sample: peripheral blood. CDR3 in amino acids: CASRRDSTELFF. DNA for the CDR3: TGTGCCAGCAGGCGGGACTCGACTGAGCTGTTTTTT.